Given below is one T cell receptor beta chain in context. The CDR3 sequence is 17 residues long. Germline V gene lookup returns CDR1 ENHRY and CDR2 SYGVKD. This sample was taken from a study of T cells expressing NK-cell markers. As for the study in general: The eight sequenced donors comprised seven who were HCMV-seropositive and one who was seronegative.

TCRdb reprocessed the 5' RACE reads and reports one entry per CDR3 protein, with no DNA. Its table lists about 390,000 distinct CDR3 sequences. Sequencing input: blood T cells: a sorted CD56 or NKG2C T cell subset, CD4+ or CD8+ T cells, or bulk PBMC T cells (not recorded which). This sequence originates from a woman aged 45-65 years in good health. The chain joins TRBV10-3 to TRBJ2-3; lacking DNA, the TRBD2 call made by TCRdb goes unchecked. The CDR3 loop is CAIRRLTGLSSPDTQYF.